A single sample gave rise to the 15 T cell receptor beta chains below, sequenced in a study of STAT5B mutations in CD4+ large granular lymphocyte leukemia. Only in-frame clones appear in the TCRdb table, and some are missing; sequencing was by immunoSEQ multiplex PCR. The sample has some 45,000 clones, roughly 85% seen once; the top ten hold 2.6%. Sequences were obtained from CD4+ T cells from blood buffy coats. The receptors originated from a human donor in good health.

Here the CDR3 reads CASSPTWTGSSYEQYF. CDR3 bases: TGTGCCAGCTCACCTACCTGGACAGGGAGCTCCTACGAGCAGTACTTC. The rearrangement uses TRBV18 and TRBJ2-7; TRBD1 aligns across 8 bases. V was clipped by 3 bases and J by 0 bases; unmatched bases: 7. This CDR3 region has 16 residues. The germline V gene has CDR1 KGHSH and CDR2 LQKENI.

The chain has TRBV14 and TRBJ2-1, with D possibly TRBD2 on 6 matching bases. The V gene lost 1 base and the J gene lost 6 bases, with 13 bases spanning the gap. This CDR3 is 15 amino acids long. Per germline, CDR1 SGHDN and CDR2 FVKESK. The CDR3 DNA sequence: TGTGCCAGCAGCCAAGCCGGGACTGCTGCCAATGAGCAGTTCTTC. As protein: CASSQAGTAANEQFF.

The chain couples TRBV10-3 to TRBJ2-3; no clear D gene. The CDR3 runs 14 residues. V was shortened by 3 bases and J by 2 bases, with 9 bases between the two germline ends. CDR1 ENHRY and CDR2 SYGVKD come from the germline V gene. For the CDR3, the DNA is TGTGCCATCAGTGATAGGGAAGACACAGATACGCAGTATTTT. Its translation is CAISDREDTDTQYF.

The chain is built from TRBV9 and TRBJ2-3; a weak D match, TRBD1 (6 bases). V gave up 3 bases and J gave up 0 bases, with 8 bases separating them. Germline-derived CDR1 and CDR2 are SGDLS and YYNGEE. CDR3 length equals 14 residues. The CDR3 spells CASSGGLSTDTQYF. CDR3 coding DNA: TGTGCCAGCAGCGGGGGGCTTAGCACAGATACGCAGTATTTT.

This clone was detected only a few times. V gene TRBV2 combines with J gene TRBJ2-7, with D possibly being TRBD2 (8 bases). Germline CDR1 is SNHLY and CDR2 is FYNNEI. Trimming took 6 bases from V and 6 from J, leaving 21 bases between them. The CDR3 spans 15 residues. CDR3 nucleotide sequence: TGTGCCAGCAGAACGGCGGGAGGCCCAGGGGGCGAGCAGTACTTC. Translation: CASRTAGGPGGEQYF. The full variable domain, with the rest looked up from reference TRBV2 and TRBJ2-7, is EPEVTQTPSHQVTQMGQEVILRCVPISNHLYFYWYRQILGQKVEFLVSFYNNEISEKSEIFDDQFSVERPDGSNFTLKIRSTKLEDSAMYFCASRTAGGPGGEQYFGPGTRLTVT.

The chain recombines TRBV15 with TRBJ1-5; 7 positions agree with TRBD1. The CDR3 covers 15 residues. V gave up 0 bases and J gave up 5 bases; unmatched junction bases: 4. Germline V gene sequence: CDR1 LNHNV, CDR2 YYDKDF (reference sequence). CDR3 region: CATSRDQGDYQPQHF. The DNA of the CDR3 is TGTGCCACCAGCAGAGATCAGGGGGACTATCAGCCCCAGCATTTT.

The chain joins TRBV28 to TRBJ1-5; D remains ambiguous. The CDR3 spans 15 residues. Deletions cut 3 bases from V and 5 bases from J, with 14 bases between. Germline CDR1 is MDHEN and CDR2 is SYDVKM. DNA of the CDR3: TGTGCCAGCAGTTTGTACGGGGAGAGCTATCAGCCCCAGCATTTT. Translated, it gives CASSLYGESYQPQHF.

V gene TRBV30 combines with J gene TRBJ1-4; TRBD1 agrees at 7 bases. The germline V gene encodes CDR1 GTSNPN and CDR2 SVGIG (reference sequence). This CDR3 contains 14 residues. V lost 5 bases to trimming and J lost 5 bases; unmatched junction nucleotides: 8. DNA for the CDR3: TGTGCCTGGGAACCGACAGGGAGGAATGAAAAACTGTTTTTT. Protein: CAWEPTGRNEKLFF. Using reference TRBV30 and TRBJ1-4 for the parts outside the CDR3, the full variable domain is SQTIHQWPATLVQPVGSPLSLECTVEGTSNPNLYWYRQAAGRGLQLLFYSVGIGQISSEVPQNLSASRPQDRQFILSSKKLLLSDSGFYLCAWEPTGRNEKLFFGSGTQLSVL.

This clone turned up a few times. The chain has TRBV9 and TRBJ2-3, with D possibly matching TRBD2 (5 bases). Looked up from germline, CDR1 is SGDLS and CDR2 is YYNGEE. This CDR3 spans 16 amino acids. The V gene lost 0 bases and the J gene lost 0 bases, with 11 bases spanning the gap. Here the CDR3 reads CASSVGGSSSTDTQYF. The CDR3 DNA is TGTGCCAGCAGCGTAGGCGGGTCCTCTAGCACAGATACGCAGTATTTT.

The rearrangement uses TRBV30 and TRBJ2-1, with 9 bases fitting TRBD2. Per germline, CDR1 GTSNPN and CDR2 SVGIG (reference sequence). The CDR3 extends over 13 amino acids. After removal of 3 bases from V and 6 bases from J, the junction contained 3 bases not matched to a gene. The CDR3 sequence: CAWRLAGANEQFF. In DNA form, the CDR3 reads TGTGCCTGGAGACTAGCGGGTGCCAATGAGCAGTTCTTC.

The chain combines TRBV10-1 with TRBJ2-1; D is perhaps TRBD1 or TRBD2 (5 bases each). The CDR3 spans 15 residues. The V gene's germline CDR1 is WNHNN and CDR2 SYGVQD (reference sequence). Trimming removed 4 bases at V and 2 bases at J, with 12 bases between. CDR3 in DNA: TGCGCCAGCAGTGGCCCAGGGAGCCCCTACAATGAGCAGTTCTTC. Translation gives CASSGPGSPYNEQFF.

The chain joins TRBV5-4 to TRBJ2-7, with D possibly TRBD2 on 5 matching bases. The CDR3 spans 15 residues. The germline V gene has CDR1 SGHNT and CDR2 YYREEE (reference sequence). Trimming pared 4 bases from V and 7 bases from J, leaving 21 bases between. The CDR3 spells CASSPFGRSRGEQYF. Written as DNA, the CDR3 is TGTGCCAGCAGCCCCTTTGGGCGATCCCGGGGAGAGCAGTACTTC.

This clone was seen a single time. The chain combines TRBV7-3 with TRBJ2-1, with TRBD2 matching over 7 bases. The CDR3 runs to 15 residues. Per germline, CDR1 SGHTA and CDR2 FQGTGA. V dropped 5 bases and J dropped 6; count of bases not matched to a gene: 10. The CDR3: CASSPQGGSFNEQFF. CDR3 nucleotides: TGTGCCAGCAGCCCCCAGGGCGGGAGTTTCAATGAGCAGTTCTTC.

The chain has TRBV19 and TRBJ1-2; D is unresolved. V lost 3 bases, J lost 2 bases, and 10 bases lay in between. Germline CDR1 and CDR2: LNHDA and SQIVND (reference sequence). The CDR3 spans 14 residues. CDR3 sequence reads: CASSMGTRNYGYTF. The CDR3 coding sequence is TGTGCCAGTAGTATGGGAACGAGGAACTATGGCTACACCTTC.

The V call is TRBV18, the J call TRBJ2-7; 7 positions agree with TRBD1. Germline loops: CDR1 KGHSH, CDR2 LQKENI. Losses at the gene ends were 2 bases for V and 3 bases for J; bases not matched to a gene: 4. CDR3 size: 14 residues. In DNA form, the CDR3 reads TGTGCCAGCTCACCAGGACAGGAAGTCTACGAGCAGTACTTC. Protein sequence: CASSPGQEVYEQYF.